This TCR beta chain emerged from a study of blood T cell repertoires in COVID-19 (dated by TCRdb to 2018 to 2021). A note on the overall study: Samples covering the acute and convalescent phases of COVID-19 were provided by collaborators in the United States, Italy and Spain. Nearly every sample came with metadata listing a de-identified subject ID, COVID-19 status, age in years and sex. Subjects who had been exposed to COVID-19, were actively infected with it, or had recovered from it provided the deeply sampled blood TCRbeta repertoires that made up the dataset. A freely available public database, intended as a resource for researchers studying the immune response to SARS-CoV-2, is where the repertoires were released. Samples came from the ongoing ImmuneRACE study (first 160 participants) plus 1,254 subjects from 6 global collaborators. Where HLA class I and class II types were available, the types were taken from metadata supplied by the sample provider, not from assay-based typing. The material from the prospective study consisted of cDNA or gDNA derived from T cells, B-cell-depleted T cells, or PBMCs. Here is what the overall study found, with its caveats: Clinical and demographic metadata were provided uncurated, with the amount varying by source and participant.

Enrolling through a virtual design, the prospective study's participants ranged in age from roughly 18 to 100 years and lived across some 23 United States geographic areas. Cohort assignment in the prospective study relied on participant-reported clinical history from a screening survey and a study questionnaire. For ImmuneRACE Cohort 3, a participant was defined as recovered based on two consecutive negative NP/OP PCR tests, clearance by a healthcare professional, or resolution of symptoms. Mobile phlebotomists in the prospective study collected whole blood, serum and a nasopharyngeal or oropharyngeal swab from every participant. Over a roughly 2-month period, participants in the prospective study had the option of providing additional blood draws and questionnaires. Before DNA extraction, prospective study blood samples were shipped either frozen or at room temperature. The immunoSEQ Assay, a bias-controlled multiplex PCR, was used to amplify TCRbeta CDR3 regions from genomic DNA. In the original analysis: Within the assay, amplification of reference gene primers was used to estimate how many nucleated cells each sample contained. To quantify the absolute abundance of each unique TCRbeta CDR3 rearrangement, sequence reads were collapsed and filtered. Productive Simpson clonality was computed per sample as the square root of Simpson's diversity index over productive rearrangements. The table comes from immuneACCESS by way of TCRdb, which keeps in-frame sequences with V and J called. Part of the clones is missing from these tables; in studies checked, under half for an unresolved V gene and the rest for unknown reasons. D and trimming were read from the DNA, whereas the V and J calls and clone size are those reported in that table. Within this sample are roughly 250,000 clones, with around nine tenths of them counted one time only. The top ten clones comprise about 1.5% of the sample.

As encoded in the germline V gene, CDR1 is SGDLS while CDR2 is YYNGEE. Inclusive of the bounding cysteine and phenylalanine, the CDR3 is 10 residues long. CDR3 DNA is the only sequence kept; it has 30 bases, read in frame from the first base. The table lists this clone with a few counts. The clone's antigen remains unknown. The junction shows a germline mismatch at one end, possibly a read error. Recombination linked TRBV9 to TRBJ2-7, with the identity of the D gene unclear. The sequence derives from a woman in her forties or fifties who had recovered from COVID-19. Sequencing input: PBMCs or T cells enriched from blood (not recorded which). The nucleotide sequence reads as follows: TGTGCCAGCAGCCTCCCCGCCGCGAACTTC. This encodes CASSLPAANF.